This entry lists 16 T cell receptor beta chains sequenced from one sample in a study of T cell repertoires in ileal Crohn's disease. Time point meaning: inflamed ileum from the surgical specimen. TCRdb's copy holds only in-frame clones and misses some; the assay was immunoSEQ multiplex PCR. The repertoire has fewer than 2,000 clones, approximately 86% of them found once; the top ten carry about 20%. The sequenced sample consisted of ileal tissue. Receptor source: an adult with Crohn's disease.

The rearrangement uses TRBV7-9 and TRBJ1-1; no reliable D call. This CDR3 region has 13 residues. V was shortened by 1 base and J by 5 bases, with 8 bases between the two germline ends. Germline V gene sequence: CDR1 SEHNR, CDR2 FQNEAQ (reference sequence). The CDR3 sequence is CASSLDRMTEAFF. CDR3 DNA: TGTGCCAGCAGCTTAGACCGCATGACTGAAGCTTTCTTT.

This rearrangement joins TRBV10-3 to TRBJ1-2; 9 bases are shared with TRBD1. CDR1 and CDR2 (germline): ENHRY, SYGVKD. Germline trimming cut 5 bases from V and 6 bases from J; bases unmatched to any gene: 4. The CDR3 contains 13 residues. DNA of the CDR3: TGTGCCATCAGTAGGGGACAGGGAGATGGCTACACCTTC. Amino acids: CAISRGQGDGYTF.

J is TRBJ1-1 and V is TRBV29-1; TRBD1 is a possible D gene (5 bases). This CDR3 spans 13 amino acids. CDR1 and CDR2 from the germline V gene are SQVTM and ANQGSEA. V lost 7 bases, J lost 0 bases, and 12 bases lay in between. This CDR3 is CSAVRGMNTEAFF. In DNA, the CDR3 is TGCAGCGCCGTAAGGGGAATGAACACTGAAGCTTTCTTT.

CDR3 region: CASSFRTGHGSNLAYEQYF. CDR3 in DNA: TGTGCCAGCAGTTTCCGGACAGGACACGGATCTAATTTAGCCTACGAGCAGTACTTC. The chain combines TRBV27 with TRBJ2-7, with 7 bases identical to TRBD1. Per the germline V gene, CDR1 is MNHEY and CDR2 is SMNVEV (reference sequence). This CDR3 is 19 amino acids long. Trimming took 3 bases from V and 2 from J; bases not matched to a gene: 19.

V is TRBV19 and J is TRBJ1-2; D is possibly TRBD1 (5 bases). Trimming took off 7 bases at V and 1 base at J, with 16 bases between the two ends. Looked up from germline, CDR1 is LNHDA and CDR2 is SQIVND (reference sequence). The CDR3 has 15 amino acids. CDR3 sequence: CASIPQVGDNYGYTF. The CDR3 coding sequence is TGTGCCAGTATACCACAGGTCGGGGATAACTATGGCTACACCTTC.

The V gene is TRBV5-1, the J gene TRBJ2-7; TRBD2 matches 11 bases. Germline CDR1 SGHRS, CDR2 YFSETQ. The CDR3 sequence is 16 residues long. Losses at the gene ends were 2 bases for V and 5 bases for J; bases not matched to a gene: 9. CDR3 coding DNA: TGCGCCAGCAGCTTTCCTATGACTAGCGGGACGGACGAGCAGTACTTC. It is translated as CASSFPMTSGTDEQYF.

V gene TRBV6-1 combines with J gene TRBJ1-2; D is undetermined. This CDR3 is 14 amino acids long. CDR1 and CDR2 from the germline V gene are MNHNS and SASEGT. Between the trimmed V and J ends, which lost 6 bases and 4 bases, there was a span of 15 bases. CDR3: CASRRSVQLYGYTF. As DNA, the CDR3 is TGTGCCAGCAGAAGATCGGTGCAACTCTATGGCTACACCTTC.

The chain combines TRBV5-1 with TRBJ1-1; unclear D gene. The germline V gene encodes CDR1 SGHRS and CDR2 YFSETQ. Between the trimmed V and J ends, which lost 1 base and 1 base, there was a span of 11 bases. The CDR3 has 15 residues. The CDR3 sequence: CASSLMPVGNTEAFF. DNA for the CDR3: TGCGCCAGCAGCTTGATGCCAGTAGGGAACACTGAAGCTTTCTTT. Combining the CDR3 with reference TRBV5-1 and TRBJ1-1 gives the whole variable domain KAGVTQTPRYLIKTRGQQVTLSCSPISGHRSVSWYQQTPGQGLQFLFEYFSETQRNKGNFPGRFSGRQFSNSRSEMNVSTLELGDSALYLCASSLMPVGNTEAFFGQGTRLTVV.

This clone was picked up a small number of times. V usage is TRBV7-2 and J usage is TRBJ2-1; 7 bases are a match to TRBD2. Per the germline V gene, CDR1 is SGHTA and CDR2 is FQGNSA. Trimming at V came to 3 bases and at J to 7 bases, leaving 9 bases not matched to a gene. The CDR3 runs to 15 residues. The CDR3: CASSFSGPGGNEQFF. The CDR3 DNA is TGTGCCAGCAGCTTTAGCGGGCCAGGAGGAAATGAGCAGTTCTTC.

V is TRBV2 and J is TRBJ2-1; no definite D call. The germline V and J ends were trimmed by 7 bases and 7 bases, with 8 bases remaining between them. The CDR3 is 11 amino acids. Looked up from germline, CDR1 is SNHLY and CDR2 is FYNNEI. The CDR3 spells CASTSWNEQFF. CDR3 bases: TGTGCCAGCACGTCGTGGAATGAGCAGTTCTTC.

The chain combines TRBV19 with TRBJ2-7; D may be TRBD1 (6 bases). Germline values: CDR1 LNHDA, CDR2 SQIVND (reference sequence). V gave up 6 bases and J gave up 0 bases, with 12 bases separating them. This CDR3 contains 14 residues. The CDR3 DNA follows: TGTGCCAGTAGCCTTCGGGACACCTCCTACGAGCAGTACTTC. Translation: CASSLRDTSYEQYF.

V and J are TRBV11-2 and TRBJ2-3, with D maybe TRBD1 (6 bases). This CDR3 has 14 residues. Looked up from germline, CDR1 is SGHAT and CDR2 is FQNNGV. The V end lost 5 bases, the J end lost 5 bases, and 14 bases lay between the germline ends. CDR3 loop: CASSAADRLDTQYF. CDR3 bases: TGTGCCAGCAGCGCGGCGGACAGATTAGATACGCAGTATTTT.

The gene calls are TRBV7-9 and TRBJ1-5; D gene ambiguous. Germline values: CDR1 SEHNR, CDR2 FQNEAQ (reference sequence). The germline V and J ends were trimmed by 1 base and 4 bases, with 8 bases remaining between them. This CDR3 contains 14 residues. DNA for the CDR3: TGTGCCAGCAGCTTAGGGCAGCAGAATCAGCCCCAGCATTTT. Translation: CASSLGQQNQPQHF. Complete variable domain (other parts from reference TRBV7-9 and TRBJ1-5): DTGVSQNPRHKITKRGQNVTFRCDPISEHNRLYWYRQTLGQGPEFLTYFQNEAQLEKSRLLSDRFSAERPKGSFSTLEIQRTEQGDSAMYLCASSLGQQNQPQHFGDGTRLSIL.

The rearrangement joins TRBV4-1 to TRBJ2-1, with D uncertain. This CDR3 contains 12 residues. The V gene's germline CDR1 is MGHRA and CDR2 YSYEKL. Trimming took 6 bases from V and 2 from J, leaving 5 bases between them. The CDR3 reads CASRSTYNEQFF. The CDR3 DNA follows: TGCGCCAGCAGGAGCACCTACAATGAGCAGTTCTTC.

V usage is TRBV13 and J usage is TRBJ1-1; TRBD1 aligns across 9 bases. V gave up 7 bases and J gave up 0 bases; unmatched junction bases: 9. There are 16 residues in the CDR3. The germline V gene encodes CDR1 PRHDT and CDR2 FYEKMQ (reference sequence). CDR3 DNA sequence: TGTGCCAGCAAATCGCGGGGACAGGGTTTGAACACTGAAGCTTTCTTT. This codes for CASKSRGQGLNTEAFF. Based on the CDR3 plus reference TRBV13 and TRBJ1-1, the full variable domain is AAGVIQSPRHLIKEKRETATLKCYPIPRHDTVYWYQQGPGQDPQFLISFYEKMQSDKGSIPDRFSAQQFSDYHSELNMSSLELGDSALYFCASKSRGQGLNTEAFFGQGTRLTVV.

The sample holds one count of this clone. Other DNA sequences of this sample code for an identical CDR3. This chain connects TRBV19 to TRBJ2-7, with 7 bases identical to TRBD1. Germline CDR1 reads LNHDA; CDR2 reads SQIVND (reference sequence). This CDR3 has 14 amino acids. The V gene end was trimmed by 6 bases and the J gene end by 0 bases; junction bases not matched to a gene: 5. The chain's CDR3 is CASSPQGSSYEQYF. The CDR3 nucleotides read TGTGCCAGTAGCCCACAGGGGAGCTCCTACGAGCAGTACTTC.